The 26 T cell receptor beta chains given below trace back to one sample, sequenced in a study of blood T cell repertoires in COVID-19. Using immunoSEQ multiplex PCR, the repertoire was profiled, and TCRdb retains in-frame clones only, with some absent. The data show approximately 210,000 clones, about nine tenths seen once. Sequenced sample: peripheral blood. The origin of the receptors is a man between 25 and 39 years old who had recovered from COVID-19.

V and J are TRBV13 and TRBJ2-7; 9 nucleotides align to TRBD2. Germline assignment: CDR1 PRHDT and CDR2 FYEKMQ (reference sequence). This CDR3 comprises 14 residues. V was pared by 10 bases and J by 3 bases, with 10 bases of the junction left unmatched. CDR3 residues: CATQGTSFDYEQYF. The CDR3 nucleotides are TGTGCCACCCAAGGGACTAGCTTCGACTACGAGCAGTACTTC.

The chain carries TRBV10-3 and TRBJ1-6, with a possible D match to TRBD1 (6 bases). The CDR3 length is 13 residues. Germline-derived CDR1 and CDR2 are ENHRY and SYGVKD. V was shortened by 4 bases and J by 9 bases, with 10 bases between the two germline ends. The CDR3 DNA reads TGTGCCATCAGTGGAGGGGGTCTTTCACCCCTCCACTTT. Its translation is CAISGGGLSPLHF.

The sample holds a few counts of this clone. V is TRBV19 and J is TRBJ2-7; 8 bases line up with TRBD2. In germline, CDR1 is LNHDA, CDR2 SQIVND (reference sequence). This CDR3 region has 16 residues. Trimming took 4 bases from V and 2 from J; bases not matched to a gene: 10. The CDR3 sequence: CASSTKGLESAYEQYF. CDR3 DNA sequence: TGTGCCAGTAGTACCAAGGGACTAGAGAGTGCCTACGAGCAGTACTTC.

The chain recombines TRBV7-8 with TRBJ2-7; 9 nucleotides match TRBD2. The ends lost 5 bases at V and 3 bases at J; junction bases unmatched: 8. The CDR3 sequence is 15 residues long. Per the germline V gene, CDR1 is SGHVS and CDR2 is FQNEAQ. DNA of the CDR3: TGTGCCAGCAGCCTTAGCGGGGGCCCTTTCTACGAGCAGTACTTC. This gives the protein CASSLSGGPFYEQYF.

The J gene is TRBJ2-1, the V gene TRBV4-1, with D possibly matching TRBD2 (6 bases). Per the germline V gene, CDR1 is MGHRA and CDR2 is YSYEKL. The CDR3 extends over 13 amino acids. The V end was cut by 7 bases, the J end by 10 bases, with 17 bases between. The CDR3 DNA reads as TGCGCCAGCAACGGGGGAGGAATGGAAGAGCAGTTCTTC. This sequence encodes CASNGGGMEEQFF.

V and J are TRBV7-6 and TRBJ1-1, with D unresolved. Germline CDR1 reads SGHVS; CDR2 reads FNYEAQ. The V gene lost 1 base and the J gene lost 0 bases, with 6 bases spanning the gap. This CDR3 region has 14 residues. The CDR3 sequence is CASSLGGMNTEAFF. CDR3 sequence (DNA): TGTGCCAGCAGCTTAGGCGGAATGAACACTGAAGCTTTCTTT.

The chain is built from TRBV7-6 and TRBJ2-3; D might be TRBD2 (5 bases). Trimming pared 5 bases from V and 4 bases from J, leaving 16 bases between. This CDR3 is 15 amino acids long. CDR1 is SGHVS and CDR2 is FNYEAQ in the germline V gene. The DNA of the CDR3 is TGTGCCAGCAGCCAGAGTTCGGACTCACCAGATACGCAGTATTTT. Its translation is CASSQSSDSPDTQYF.

This rearrangement joins TRBV14 to TRBJ1-1, with D possibly TRBD1 on 5 matching bases. This CDR3 is 14 amino acids long. Germline V gene lookup returns CDR1 SGHDN and CDR2 FVKESK. V was shortened by 1 base and J by 7 bases, with 13 bases between the two germline ends. In DNA form, the CDR3 reads TGTGCCAGCAGCCAAGTCCTCCAGGGAAATGAAGCTTTCTTT. As protein: CASSQVLQGNEAFF.

This chain joins TRBV19 and TRBJ1-1, with D hard to call. The ends were cut back, 2 bases at V and 8 bases at J, with 12 bases in the middle. CDR1 and CDR2 (germline): LNHDA, SQIVND (reference sequence). This CDR3 spans 13 amino acids. This CDR3 reads CASSISSGLEAFF. The DNA for the CDR3 is TGTGCCAGTAGTATATCCTCCGGGTTAGAAGCTTTCTTT.

The sample holds a few counts of this clone. This chain uses TRBV12-3 or TRBV12-4 with TRBJ1-1; D not resolved. Trimming shortened V by 6 bases and J by 4 bases, and 12 bases separated the two germline ends. CDR3 length: 13 amino acids. The CDR3 here is CASSPGGATEAFF. The CDR3 nucleotides read TGTGCCAGCAGCCCAGGAGGTGCCACTGAAGCTTTCTTT.

This chain uses TRBV7-9 with TRBJ1-6, with D maybe TRBD1 (5 bases). The CDR3 covers 15 residues. Germline CDR1 is SEHNR and CDR2 is FQNEAQ (reference sequence). Trimming removed 5 bases from V and 9 bases from J, with 17 bases in between. CDR3 protein: CASSPTESVASPLHF. CDR3 nucleotides: TGTGCCAGCAGCCCGACAGAGAGCGTGGCTTCACCCCTCCACTTT.

The rearrangement uses TRBV19 and TRBJ1-5; 7 bases fit TRBD1. The V gene end was trimmed by 4 bases and the J gene end by 2 bases; junction bases not matched to a gene: 8. There are 16 residues in the CDR3. Germline assignment: CDR1 LNHDA and CDR2 SQIVND (reference sequence). The CDR3 protein is CASSTRQGRGNQPQHF. The CDR3 region has the DNA TGTGCCAGTAGTACGAGACAGGGTAGAGGCAATCAGCCCCAGCATTTT.

The chain is built from TRBV30 and TRBJ2-3; D perhaps matches TRBD2 (6 bases). The CDR3 loop spans 15 amino acids. V was cut by 3 bases and J by 3 bases, with 16 bases left in between. Germline assignment: CDR1 GTSNPN and CDR2 SVGIG (reference sequence). DNA for the CDR3: TGTGCCTGGAGCCGGGACTCAATCGGTACAGATACGCAGTATTTT. Translating it yields CAWSRDSIGTDTQYF.

This chain joins TRBV10-2 and TRBJ2-2; D is ambiguous. The germline CDR1 and CDR2 sequences are WSHSY and SAAADI. Trimming left V 6 bases short and J 4 bases short, with 9 bases between. The CDR3 spans 13 residues. The DNA of the CDR3 is TGCGCCAGCAGGGTACCCGGCACCGGGGAGCTGTTTTTT. Residues: CASRVPGTGELFF.

This clone has only one observation. V is TRBV19 and J is TRBJ2-3; D perhaps matches TRBD1 (6 bases). Germline CDR1 LNHDA, CDR2 SQIVND (reference sequence). The V end lost 5 bases, the J end lost 4 bases, and 10 bases lay between the germline ends. The CDR3 contains 13 residues. The CDR3 coding sequence is TGTGCCAGTAGTGGGGGACATCCAGATACGCAGTATTTT. Its translation: CASSGGHPDTQYF.

This clone was seen once. V is TRBV6-1 and J is TRBJ1-4; 7 bases are a match to TRBD1. The CDR3 runs 17 residues. From germline, CDR1 is MNHNS and CDR2 SASEGT. Losses at the gene ends were 4 bases for V and 6 bases for J; bases not matched to a gene: 14. In nucleotides, the CDR3 is TGTGCCAGCAGTGGTACCGGGACAGACGACTACTATGAAAAACTGTTTTTT. Residues: CASSGTGTDDYYEKLFF.

This chain connects TRBV6-2 or TRBV6-3 to TRBJ1-4, with a possible D match to TRBD1 (6 bases). This CDR3 has 14 amino acids. Deletions cut 2 bases from V and 4 bases from J, with 8 bases between. The germline CDR1 and CDR2 sequences are MNHEY and SVGEGT. CDR3 coding DNA: TGTGCCAGCAGTTACGGACAGTTTAATGAAAAACTGTTTTTT. This translates into CASSYGQFNEKLFF.

This rearrangement joins TRBV7-9 to TRBJ1-2; a weak D match, TRBD1 (6 bases). Trimming pared 3 bases from V and 4 bases from J, leaving 15 bases between. The length of the CDR3 is 15 residues. The germline V gene encodes CDR1 SEHNR and CDR2 FQNEAQ (reference sequence). CDR3 nucleotides: TGTGCCAGCAGCTTGGTAGGGGGTGACCGCTATGGCTACACCTTC. Translated, it gives CASSLVGGDRYGYTF.

The rearrangement uses TRBV3-1 (or the pseudogene TRBV3-2) and TRBJ1-1; 9 bases align to TRBD1. Germline CDR1 is LGHDT and CDR2 is YNNKEL (reference sequence). The CDR3 runs to 23 residues. V lost 3 bases and J lost 0; bases outside the gene matches: 26. The CDR3 here is CASSQKSKGTGYLPWLMNTEAFF. The DNA of the CDR3 is TGTGCCAGCAGCCAGAAATCCAAGGGGACAGGGTATTTACCTTGGCTGATGAACACTGAAGCTTTCTTT.

The CDR3 DNA follows: TGCGCCAGCAGCCCGGGACTAGCGGGGGGGCCTAGGAATGAGCAGTTCTTC. Translated: CASSPGLAGGPRNEQFF. The gene calls are TRBV4-3 and TRBJ2-1, with 16 bases that match TRBD2. CDR1 LGHNA and CDR2 YSLEER come from the germline V gene. The CDR3 loop spans 17 amino acids. With V trimmed by 4 bases and J by 7 bases, 7 bases remained unmatched.

This clone was detected once. The chain joins TRBV10-2 to TRBJ2-7; 7 nucleotides align to TRBD1. Per germline, CDR1 WSHSY and CDR2 SAAADI. With V trimmed by 6 bases and J by 0 bases, 14 bases remained unmatched. The CDR3 has 17 residues. The CDR3 spells CASRGGQNPSFSYEQYF. The CDR3 DNA reads as TGCGCCAGCAGAGGGGGACAGAACCCTTCTTTCTCCTACGAGCAGTACTTC.

V and J are TRBV18 and TRBJ1-5; D perhaps matches TRBD1 (5 bases). The CDR3 is 17 amino acids. The germline V gene has CDR1 KGHSH and CDR2 LQKENI. V dropped 4 bases and J dropped 6 bases, with 22 bases sitting between them. The CDR3 DNA sequence: TGTGCCAGCTCACTACCCGGGGGGGTAAGGAAAAGTCAGCCCCAGCATTTT. Translated: CASSLPGGVRKSQPQHF.

The chain joins TRBV4-3 to TRBJ2-7; a possible D gene is TRBD1 (5 bases). There are 14 residues in the CDR3. Per the germline V gene, CDR1 is LGHNA and CDR2 is YSLEER. The ends were cut back, 4 bases at V and 2 bases at J, with 12 bases in the middle. This chain's CDR3 is CASSRERGTYEQYF. CDR3 nucleotides: TGCGCCAGCAGCCGAGAAAGGGGCACCTACGAGCAGTACTTC.

In this sample, this clone turned up a few times. This chain uses TRBV3-1 (or the pseudogene TRBV3-2) with TRBJ2-1; 10 bases fit TRBD2. The germline gives CDR1 LGHDT, CDR2 YNNKEL (reference sequence). V shed 3 bases and J 7 bases; nucleotides not matched to a gene: 0. CDR3 length: 13 amino acids. CDR3: CASSQGLANEQFF. DNA of the CDR3: TGTGCCAGCAGCCAGGGACTAGCGAATGAGCAGTTCTTC.

The V gene is TRBV2, the J gene TRBJ2-3; D gene ambiguous. Looked up from germline, CDR1 is SNHLY and CDR2 is FYNNEI. Trimming took 11 bases from V and 6 from J, leaving 21 bases between them. This CDR3 comprises 14 residues. Here the CDR3 DNA reads TGTGCCGCCCCGAGAGGCGCTGCCCTGGATACGCAGTATTTT. This encodes CAAPRGAALDTQYF.

Concerning this clone: The sample contains more than one DNA sequence encoding this CDR3. This chain uses TRBV11-3 with TRBJ2-3; D call uncertain. The germline V and J ends were trimmed by 1 base and 0 bases, with 5 bases remaining between them. Germline CDR1 and CDR2: SGHNT and YENEEA. The CDR3 extends over 14 amino acids. This CDR3 is CASSLGASTDTQYF. In DNA form, the CDR3 reads TGTGCCAGCAGCTTAGGGGCGAGCACAGATACGCAGTATTTT. The full variable domain, in which reference TRBV11-3 and TRBJ2-3 provide the parts outside the CDR3, is EAGVVQSPRYKIIEKKQPVAFWCNPISGHNTLYWYLQNLGQGPELLIRYENEEAVDDSQLPKDRFSAERLKGVDSTLKIQPAELGDSAVYLCASSLGASTDTQYFGPGTRLTVL.